This T cell receptor (beta chain) was obtained from a study of blood T cells in healthy people across ages. Next came a second PCR, run for about 7 to 12 cycles, which used a sample-barcoded 5' primer along with a J-beta primer mix. TCRdb passed the 5' RACE reads through MiXCR, listing each CDR3 protein once. The sample shows approximately 800,000 distinct CDR3 sequences, around half of them seen only once. Every sample yielded at least 7 million isolated PBMCs. There are many counts of this clonotype. With 0 bases clipped from V and 4 bases from J, the junction kept 2 bases outside the gene matches. Germline CDR1 and CDR2: MNHEY and SVGAGI. CDR3 length: 14 amino acids.

Specimen: blood. This clonotype was obtained from a man older than 75 in good health. The V gene is TRBV6-5, the J gene TRBJ2-5; 7 positions match TRBD1. The CDR3 loop reads CASSYSQGRETQYF. DNA of the CDR3: TGTGCCAGCAGTTACTCACAGGGGAGAGAGACCCAGTACTTC.